This T cell receptor (beta chain) was obtained from a study of blood T cell repertoires in COVID-19 (dated by TCRdb to 2018 to 2020). Regarding the research as a whole: Samples covering the acute and convalescent phases of COVID-19 were provided by collaborators in the United States, Italy and Spain. The prospective study material was composed of cDNA or gDNA derived from T cells, B-cell-depleted T cells, or PBMCs. Subjects who had been exposed to COVID-19, were actively infected with it, or had recovered from it provided the deeply sampled blood TCRbeta repertoires that made up the dataset. The repertoires were released in a freely available public database meant as a resource for research on the immune response to SARS-CoV-2. Samples were obtained from the ongoing ImmuneRACE study (first 160 participants) and from some 1,300 subjects provided by 6 global collaborators. A de-identified subject ID, COVID-19 status, age in years and sex were almost always included in the sample metadata. HLA class I and class II types, where available, came from metadata supplied by the sample provider rather than from assay-based typing. What the study reported, not specific to this receptor: The quantity of clinical and demographic metadata differed by source and by participant and was supplied without curation.

The immunoSEQ Assay, a bias-controlled multiplex PCR, was used to amplify TCRbeta CDR3 regions from genomic DNA. Per the source publication's procedure: Nucleated cell counts per sample were estimated from amplification of reference gene primers within the assay. To quantify the absolute abundance of each unique TCRbeta CDR3 rearrangement, sequence reads were collapsed and filtered. For each sample, productive Simpson clonality was calculated as the square root of Simpson's diversity index across productive rearrangements. Not all clones reach the TCRdb copy of this immuneACCESS table, which keeps in-frame sequences only. Checked studies attribute under half of the gap to unresolved V genes and leave the rest unexplained. V and J calls and clone size are as listed in that table; D and trimming were resolved from the DNA. The sample table contains around 260,000 clones; only one count was recorded for 84% of them. About 15% of the sample rests with the top ten.

About this clone: There is no known antigen for this receptor. Nothing much larger sits one base from this clone, and base qualities are not available.

In Seattle, one collaborating source enrolled patients while the infection was active and tracked those patients longitudinally over the course of disease. The collaborating institutions used their own protocols to collect whole blood in K2EDTA tubes. For TCRbeta analysis, collaborators shipped samples in one of three forms: frozen whole blood, isolated PBMCs, or DNA extracted from either of those sample types. V is reduced by 3 bases and J by 1 base, leaving a spacing of 8 bases between them. The CDR3 runs 13 residues from the cysteine to the phenylalanine. Only the CDR3 region is kept as DNA, spanning 39 bases read in frame from base 1. In the germline V gene (reference sequence), CDR1 corresponds to SGHNT and CDR2 to YYREEE.

The clonotype comes from a person aged 65 to 85 with COVID-19, enrolled during active disease. Sequencing was performed on peripheral blood. The sequence is built from TRBV5-4 and TRBJ2-7; possibly the D gene is TRBD1, per 5 matching bases. The DNA sequence reads TGTGCCAGCAGCTCGGACACGTCCTACGAGCAGTACTTC. Its coded protein is CASSSDTSYEQYF. The variable domain in full, with residues beyond the CDR3 obtained from the reference TRBV5-4 and TRBJ2-7 genes, is ETGVTQSPTHLIKTRGQQVTLRCSSQSGHNTVSWYQQALGQGPQFIFQYYREEENGRGNFPPRFSGLQFPNYSSELNVNALELDDSALYLCASSSDTSYEQYFGPGTRLTVT.